This T cell receptor beta chain appears in the sequencing data of a study of T cell repertoires in aging, cancer and after chemotherapy (dated by TCRdb to the late 2010s). Background on the whole study: Donors spanned six age groups from 30 or younger to 70 or older, with at least three individuals per group. The complete dataset included some 9 million TCR reads. In the solid tumor group, the paired samples taken before and after chemotherapy came from patients with brain tumors (glioblastoma) who were receiving therapy based on temozolomide. Alongside around 98 healthy donors serving as a reference group, the cohort included roughly 220 cancer patients, of whom more than 90 had hematological cancers and approximately 120 had solid cancers. Peripheral blood TCR beta repertoires from healthy donors and cancer patients were profiled to examine immunoaging and T cell reconstitution after chemotherapy.

Using a mixed TRB-A/B primer pool, multiplex touch-down PCR amplified rearranged TRB sequences covering the V, D and J segments. Illumina adapters and sample indices were attached to the amplicons in two consecutive PCR reactions using Phusion HS II polymerase. After gel purification with the NucleoSpin Gel and PCR Clean-up kit, the amplicons were checked using Qubit and an Agilent 2100 Bioanalyzer. The libraries were sequenced on an Illumina MiSeq with 600-cycle, single-indexed, paired-end runs. As for the original processing: MiXCR versions 2.12 and 3.0.5 were used to process TRB sequences. A clone was defined as each unique CDR3 nucleotide sequence, and only productive sequences supported by at least two reads were kept. The repertoire metrics were Shannon diversity, evenness, clonality (calculated as one minus evenness), and diversity profiles parameterized by alpha from 0 to 5. The IGoR algorithm was used to compute generation probabilities of clones in paired pre- and post-chemotherapy samples. TCRdb redid the processing of the public reads, applying fastp at Q25 and MiXCR, and retained in-frame beta chains. Every CDR3 protein is listed once, alongside the most common genes and DNA of its rows. TCRdb's processing, not the authors', yielded these V and J calls. The sample includes around 2,000 distinct CDR3 sequences, with around a sixth observed a single time. In total, the top ten clones hold about 30% of the sample.

The cysteine opens and the phenylalanine closes a CDR3 of 14 amino acids. CDR3 DNA only is kept here, 42 bases in frame from base 1. This clonotype was counted only a few times. It lacks a known antigen. There are no base qualities to consult, and no much larger clone falls within one base. Genomic DNA extracted from peripheral blood, rather than sorted cells or RNA, was used as the source for amplification of TCR beta rearrangements. What the authors observed across the whole study: It was noted by the authors that conclusions about immunological memory after chemotherapy cannot be drawn from the repertoire data. Significantly lower blood TCR diversity and higher clonality were observed in untreated patients with hematological or solid cancers than in age-matched healthy donors. In both cancer cohorts, the median generation probability rose over the chemotherapy interval, which suggests that the repertoire was reconstituted through rebound thymic output. In healthy donors, the drop in TCR diversity with age came mainly from a loss of richness, whereas in cancer patients a loss of evenness also played a part.

The chain is assembled from TRBV21-1 and TRBJ1-1. TRBV21-1 corresponds to a pseudogene. This sequence originates from a human donor with a solid tumor. Sequenced input: blood. The CDR3 protein is CASSKRRVDTEAFF. The DNA reads as follows: TGTGCCAGCAGCAAGCGGCGGGTCGACACTGAAGCTTTCTTT.